This T cell receptor (beta chain) was retrieved from a study of T-cell memory formation after mild COVID-19. Overall study: TCR clustering was largely donor specific. Whole-study findings and limits: The authors did not confirm SARS-CoV-2 specificity of second-wave clones peaking day 37. Some clones that responded were present in memory (sampled pre-infection), which suggests cross-reactive memory joined.

Via MiXCR, TCRdb re-called the 5' RACE reads, giving one row per CDR3 protein. Among roughly 500,000 distinct CDR3 sequences, 20% were seen once, and the ten largest hold under 15%. V gave up 2 bases and J gave up 1 base, with 5 bases separating them. The length of the CDR3 is 13 residues. Germline loops: CDR1 MNHEY, CDR2 SVGAGI. Remarks on this clonotype: Its matching antigen is unknown.

Material for sequencing was PBMCs or a T cell subset sorted from them (not recorded which). The source is an adult woman who had mild COVID-19 (a few samples of this study predate the infection). Cell type and time point are not known. This chain links TRBV6-5 with TRBJ1-1; D unclear. CDR3 coding DNA: TGTGCCAGCAGTTACACTGAGAACACTGAAGCTTTCTTT. This sequence encodes CASSYTENTEAFF.